This T cell receptor beta chain is drawn from a study of blood T cells in healthy people across ages. This CDR3 has 12 amino acids. Germline V lookup: CDR1 SEHNR, CDR2 FQNEAQ (reference sequence). V was pared by 4 bases and J by 6 bases, with 9 bases between. For the second PCR, which ran for about 6 to 12 cycles, a sample-barcoded 5' primer and a J-beta primer mix were used. Each of the cDNA molecules was tagged by a template-switch adaptor with 12 random nucleotides. From the 5' RACE reads, TCRdb called clonotypes with MiXCR, one entry per CDR3 protein. The repertoire holds about 1.1 million distinct CDR3 sequences, more than 30% seen once, with less than 15% in the top ten. Findings of the study overall: Per million T cells, TCR beta diversity dropped roughly linearly as age increased. Donor CMV infection status was unknown, possibly confounding age-related changes in expanded clonotypes.

This clonotype was picked up a small number of times. Antigen unknown. The sample taken for sequencing was blood. This chain links TRBV7-9 with TRBJ1-2, with unresolved D. This sequence was found in a man aged 18 to 35 in good health. CDR3: CASSSGPDGYTF. CDR3 bases: TGTGCCAGCAGCTCCGGACCCGATGGCTACACCTTC.